This is a list of T cell receptor beta chains from one sample in a study of neurological immune-mediated disorders. One entry per CDR3 protein, called by TCRdb with MiXCR from the 5' RACE reads. The profile covers tens of thousands of distinct CDR3 sequences, with roughly 10% appearing a single time and 20% to 25% taken by the ten largest. The sequenced material came from PBMCs. The receptor set was obtained from a woman aged 55-69 years with HTLV-1-associated myelopathy (HAM/TSP). The CDR3 runs from the conserved cysteine through the conserved F or W. D genes are given only for firm matches. Size tells how often a clone was seen (once, few, many) or the class of an expanded clone, and some rows leave it out.

clone size,V gene,J gene,D gene,CDR3 length,CDR3 DNA,CDR3 protein
many,TRBV12-3/TRBV12-4,TRBJ1-2,NA,11,TGTGCCAGCAGTTTAGGGCAACTCTACACCTTC,CASSLGQLYTF
many,TRBV18,TRBJ2-1,TRBD2,15,TGTGCCAGCTCACCGGCGGGGGGTGATGGCAATGAGCAGTTCTTC,CASSPAGGDGNEQFF
NA,TRBV7-8,TRBJ2-3,TRBD1,16,TGTGCCAGCAGCGCAACAAACAGGGGAGGCACAGATACGCAGTATTTT,CASSATNRGGTDTQYF
medium-sized,TRBV10-3,TRBJ2-7,NA,14,TGTGCCATCAGACCCGGGGCTCTCTCCTACGAGCAGTACTTC,CAIRPGALSYEQYF
many,TRBV12-3/TRBV12-4,TRBJ2-4,NA,18,TGTGCCAGCAGTTTAGTGTCGGACACCCACGACCGGCGGGACATTCAGTACTTC,CASSLVSDTHDRRDIQYF
many,TRBV3-1,TRBJ1-2,NA,16,TGTGCCAGCAGCCAAGATATCCGGGAAAGCAACTATGGCTACACCTTC,CASSQDIRESNYGYTF
many,TRBV4-1,TRBJ1-3,NA,13,TGCGCCAGCAGCCAAATCGGTGGAAACACCATATATTTT,CASSQIGGNTIYF
medium-sized,TRBV20-1,TRBJ2-7,TRBD1,14,TGCAGTGCTAGAGACGACAGGGCCACCTACGAGCAGTACTTC,CSARDDRATYEQYF
many,TRBV7-6,TRBJ2-5,NA,16,TGTGCCAGCAGCTTAGCGCTGGTTAGGGCTGCAGAGACCCAGTACTTC,CASSLALVRAAETQYF
many,TRBV6-1,TRBJ2-1,TRBD2,20,TGTGCCAGCAGTGACCCGGGGACTAGCGGGGGGGTAAGAGGGAACAATGAGCAGTTCTTC,CASSDPGTSGGVRGNNEQFF
many,TRBV5-1,TRBJ2-5,TRBD2,16,TGCGCCAGCAGGGCTAGCGGGGGGCGCGTACAAGAGACCCAGTACTTC,CASRASGGRVQETQYF
many,TRBV7-3,TRBJ2-1,TRBD2,16,TGTGCCAGCAGCCCAGGACTAGCGGGGGGCTTGGGGGGGCAGTTCTTC,CASSPGLAGGLGGQFF
NA,TRBV12-3/TRBV12-4,TRBJ2-1,NA,12,TGTGCCAGCAGTTTAGAATACAATGAGCAGTTCTTC,CASSLEYNEQFF
medium-sized,TRBV6-5,TRBJ2-1,NA,13,TGTGCCAGCAGTTACTCCCTCGGGCTTGAGCAGTTCTTC,CASSYSLGLEQFF
many,TRBV2,TRBJ1-1,NA,14,TGTGCCAGCAGTTCAGAGGGGGGTTCGTTTGAAGCTTTCTTT,CASSSEGGSFEAFF
many,TRBV20-1,TRBJ2-3,TRBD1,18,TGCAGTGCTAGGTTCACGGGGACAGGGATCGGGAGCACAGATACGCAGTATTTT,CSARFTGTGIGSTDTQYF
few,TRBV20-1,TRBJ2-3,NA,14,TGCAGTGCTGCGGGTGGCGGGAGCACAGATACGCAGTATTTT,CSAAGGGSTDTQYF
many,TRBV20-1,TRBJ2-1,TRBD2,16,TGCAGTGCTAGGCCTCCTCTAGCGGGGGGCTACAATGAGCAGTTCTTC,CSARPPLAGGYNEQFF
many,TRBV4-2,TRBJ2-5,TRBD2,18,TGTGCCAGCAGCCAAGATTCCCAGACTAGCGGGGGTTTTGAGACCCAGTACTTC,CASSQDSQTSGGFETQYF
many,TRBV5-1,TRBJ1-2,NA,13,TGCGCCAGCAGCTGGGGATCTCGCGGGGGCTACACCTTC,CASSWGSRGGYTF
many,TRBV27,TRBJ2-1,TRBD2,13,TGTGCCAGCGCGGGAGCCTACTACAATGAGCAGTTCTTC,CASAGAYYNEQFF
medium-sized,TRBV20-1,TRBJ2-1,TRBD2,15,TGCAGTGCTAGAGTCCCGGGACTAGCTTTGGTTGAGCAGTTCTTC,CSARVPGLALVEQFF
many,TRBV6-5,TRBJ1-2,NA,16,TGTGCCAGCAGTGCGACAGAATCAGGGGATGGGGAGGGCTACACCTTC,CASSATESGDGEGYTF
many,TRBV2,TRBJ2-3,NA,16,TGTGCCAGCATAGGACCTGGGGAATCGGGGGCAGATACGCAGTATTTT,CASIGPGESGADTQYF
many,TRBV6-4,TRBJ2-1,TRBD2,13,TGTGCCAGCAGTGACGGGACTACCGGTGGGCAGTTCTTC,CASSDGTTGGQFF
many,TRBV6-5,TRBJ1-2,NA,15,TGTGCCAGCAGTCAAAGGACAGAATATAACTATGGCTACACCTTC,CASSQRTEYNYGYTF
many,TRBV5-1,TRBJ1-2,TRBD1,16,TGCGCCAGCAGCAACCCGACAGGGGGCCTAACCTATGGCTACACCTTC,CASSNPTGGLTYGYTF
many,TRBV7-2,TRBJ2-3,NA,16,TGTGCCAGCAGCTTAGGTGGTCGGGGGAGTGCAGATACGCAGTATTTT,CASSLGGRGSADTQYF
many,TRBV29-1,TRBJ2-2,NA,14,TGCAGCGTACGTCGCAACCCGAACACCGGGGAGCTGTTTTTT,CSVRRNPNTGELFF
many,TRBV20-1,TRBJ1-4,NA,14,TGCAGTGCTGACCCGGGGGCAACTAATGAAAAACTGTTTTTT,CSADPGATNEKLFF
once,TRBV5-6,TRBJ2-3,NA,15,TGTGCCAGCAGCCTCTTAACAGTCCTGACAGATACGCAGTATTTT,CASSLLTVLTDTQYF
NA,TRBV6-1,TRBJ1-1,TRBD1,13,TGTGCCACCGCCCAGGGGGAGCACACTGAAGCTTTCTTT,CATAQGEHTEAFF
many,TRBV6-5,TRBJ2-2,NA,14,TGTGCCAGCAGTTCACGGGGCTTCACCGGGGAGCTGTTTTTT,CASSSRGFTGELFF
many,TRBV5-1,TRBJ2-2,NA,16,TGCGCCAGCAGCTTTATTCCGGGACCCTCGGCCGGGGAGCTGTTTTTT,CASSFIPGPSAGELFF
many,TRBV7-9,TRBJ2-1,NA,15,TGTGCCAGCAGCTGGGATCGGTTTGGGTACAATGAGCAGTTCTTC,CASSWDRFGYNEQFF
many,TRBV3-1,TRBJ1-2,TRBD1,15,TGTGCCAGCAGCTGGACAGGGCCACCGTCCTATGGCTACACCTTC,CASSWTGPPSYGYTF
many,TRBV7-9,TRBJ1-1,NA,17,TGTGCCAGCAGCGATAGGGGGGTTGGTCGGTGGAACACTGAAGCTTTCTTT,CASSDRGVGRWNTEAFF
many,TRBV20-1,TRBJ2-2,NA,15,TGCAGTGCTAGAGATTGGGGGTCGGTCACCGGGGAGCTGTTTTTT,CSARDWGSVTGELFF
NA,TRBV5-6,TRBJ2-1,NA,15,TGTGCCAGCAGCTCGGACACGAGCTCCTACAATGAGCAGTTCTTC,CASSSDTSSYNEQFF
many,TRBV20-1,TRBJ2-7,TRBD1,13,TGCAGTGCTTCCGGGACAGGGGGAAGTGAGCAGTACTTC,CSASGTGGSEQYF
many,TRBV6-6,TRBJ2-7,NA,15,TGTGCCAGCAGTTCAACAGACAGGCAGCCCTACGAGCAGTACTTC,CASSSTDRQPYEQYF
many,TRBV27,TRBJ2-7,NA,14,TGTGCCAGCAGTTTCGGGCTAGCAGCTTACGAGCAGTACTTC,CASSFGLAAYEQYF
many,TRBV5-1,TRBJ1-1,NA,13,TGCGCCAGCCAGCTGAGGGTTAACACTGAAGCTTTCTTT,CASQLRVNTEAFF
many,TRBV18,TRBJ1-3,NA,16,TGTGCCAGCTCACCCTCCGGGACGCCGAGGGGAAACACCATATATTTT,CASSPSGTPRGNTIYF
many,TRBV7-2,TRBJ1-2,NA,13,TGTGCCAGCTCCCCACTACGATTGGCTTCCGTCCGATTC,CASSPLRLASVRF
many,TRBV5-1,TRBJ1-5,NA,15,TGCGCCAGCAGCTTGGATGGGGTTCGGGGGCAGCCCCAGCATTTT,CASSLDGVRGQPQHF
many,TRBV20-1,TRBJ1-5,NA,13,TGCAGTGCTAGTCCCGGGGGGTTTCAGCCCCAGCATTTT,CSASPGGFQPQHF
many,TRBV4-1,TRBJ2-1,TRBD2,15,TGCGCCAGCAGCCGAACTAGCGGGGGTTTGGATGAGCAGTTCTTC,CASSRTSGGLDEQFF
many,TRBV24-1,TRBJ2-3,NA,13,TGTGCCACCAGTAGCAGGGTGAGAGATACGCAGTATTTT,CATSSRVRDTQYF
many,TRBV10-1,TRBJ2-1,TRBD2,19,TGCGCCAGCAGTGCTAGGGGACTAGCGGGGCTTAAGAACTACAATGAGCAGTTCTTC,CASSARGLAGLKNYNEQFF
many,TRBV5-1,TRBJ2-3,NA,14,TGCGCCAGCAGCTTGGAGCGGTCGGCAGATACGCAGTATTTT,CASSLERSADTQYF
many,TRBV4-1,TRBJ2-1,TRBD2,15,TGCGCCAGCAGCCCGCGGGGCGGGGGGGGCCGTGAGCAGTTCTTC,CASSPRGGGGREQFF
many,TRBV5-1,TRBJ1-1,TRBD1,15,TGCGCCAGCAGCAAGCTACAGGGGGGAAACACTGAAGCTTTCTTT,CASSKLQGGNTEAFF
many,TRBV5-5,TRBJ1-2,TRBD1,17,TGTGCCAGCACCTCAGCTGCGGACACAGGGGGCAAGTATGGCTACACCTTC,CASTSAADTGGKYGYTF
many,TRBV4-2,TRBJ1-1,NA,16,TGTGCCAGCAGCCAAGTTCGGCTAGGGTTCAACACTGAAGCTTTCTTT,CASSQVRLGFNTEAFF